This passage covers 2 T cell receptor beta chains from one sample sequenced in a study of cytomegalovirus exposure and HLA in healthy donors. Sequencing was performed with immunoSEQ multiplex PCR; in TCRdb, only in-frame clones are kept and a portion is missing. The table has approximately 260,000 clones, 80% to 90% seen once; the top ten hold 1%. The specimen sequenced was PBMCs. The receptors were gathered from a woman younger than 35 in good health and CMV-seronegative.

The chain joins TRBV9 to TRBJ1-4; tentative D call: TRBD1 (5 bases). Per the germline V gene, CDR1 is SGDLS and CDR2 is YYNGEE. The CDR3 consists of 14 residues. Trimming cost V 6 bases and J 0 bases, with 9 bases left between them. CDR3 amino acids: CASTPTATNEKLFF. In DNA form, the CDR3 reads TGTGCCAGCACCCCGACAGCAACTAATGAAAAACTGTTTTTT.

The chain carries TRBV6-1 and TRBJ1-6; 9 nucleotides line up with TRBD1. After removal of 4 bases from V and 6 bases from J, the junction contained 7 bases not matched to a gene. CDR1 and CDR2 (germline): MNHNS, SASEGT. The CDR3 is made up of 16 amino acids. For the CDR3, the DNA is TGTGCCAGCAGTGCGGAGGAACAGGGGGCTAATTCACCCCTCCACTTT. Translation: CASSAEEQGANSPLHF.